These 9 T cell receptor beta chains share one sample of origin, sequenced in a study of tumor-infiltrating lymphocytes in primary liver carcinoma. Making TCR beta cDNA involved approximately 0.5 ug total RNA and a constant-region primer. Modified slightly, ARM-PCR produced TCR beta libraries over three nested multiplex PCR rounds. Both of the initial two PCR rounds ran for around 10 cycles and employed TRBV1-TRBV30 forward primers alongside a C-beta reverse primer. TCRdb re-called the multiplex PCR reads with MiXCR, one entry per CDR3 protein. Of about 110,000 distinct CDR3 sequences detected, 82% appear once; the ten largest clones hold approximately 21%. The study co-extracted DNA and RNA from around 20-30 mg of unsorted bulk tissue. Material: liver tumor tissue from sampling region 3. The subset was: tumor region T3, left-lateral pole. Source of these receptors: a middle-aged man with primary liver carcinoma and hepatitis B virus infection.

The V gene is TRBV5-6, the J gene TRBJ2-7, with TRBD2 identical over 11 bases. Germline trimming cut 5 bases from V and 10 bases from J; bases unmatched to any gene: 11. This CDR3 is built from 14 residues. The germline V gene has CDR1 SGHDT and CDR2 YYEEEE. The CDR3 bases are TGTGCCAGCAGTAGACTAGCGGGAAAGGGAGAACAGTACTTC. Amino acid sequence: CASSRLAGKGEQYF.

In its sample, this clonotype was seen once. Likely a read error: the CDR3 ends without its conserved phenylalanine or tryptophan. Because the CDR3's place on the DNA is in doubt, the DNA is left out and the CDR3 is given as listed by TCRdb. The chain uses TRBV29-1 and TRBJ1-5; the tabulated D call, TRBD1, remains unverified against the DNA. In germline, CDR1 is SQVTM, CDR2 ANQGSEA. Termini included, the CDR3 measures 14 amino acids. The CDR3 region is CSVDKGPHNQHQQC.

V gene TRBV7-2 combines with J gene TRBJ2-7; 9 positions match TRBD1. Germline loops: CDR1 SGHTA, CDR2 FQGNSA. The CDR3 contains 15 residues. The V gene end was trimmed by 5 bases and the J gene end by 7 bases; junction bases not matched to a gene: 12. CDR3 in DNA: TGTGCCAGCAGCCGATCCGGGACAGGGCGACGAGAGCAGTACTTC. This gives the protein CASSRSGTGRREQYF. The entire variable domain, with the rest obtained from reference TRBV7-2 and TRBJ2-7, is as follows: GAGVSQSPSNKVTEKGKDVELRCDPISGHTALYWYRQSLGQGLEFLIYFQGNSAPDKSGLPSDRFSAERTGGSVSTLTIQRTQQEDSAVYLCASSRSGTGRREQYFGPGTRLTVT.

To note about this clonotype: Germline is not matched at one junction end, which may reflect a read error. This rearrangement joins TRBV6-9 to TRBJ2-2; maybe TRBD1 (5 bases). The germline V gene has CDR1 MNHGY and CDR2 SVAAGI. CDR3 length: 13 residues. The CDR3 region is CGSARVDTGELFF. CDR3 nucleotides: TGTGGCAGCGCCAGGGTGGACACTGGGGAGCTGTTTTTT.

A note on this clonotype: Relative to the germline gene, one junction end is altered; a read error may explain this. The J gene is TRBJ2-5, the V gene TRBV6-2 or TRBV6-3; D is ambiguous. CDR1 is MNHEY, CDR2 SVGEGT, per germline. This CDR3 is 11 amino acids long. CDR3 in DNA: TGTACCAGCAGTTACGAGGAGACCCAATACTTC. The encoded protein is CTSSYEETQYF.

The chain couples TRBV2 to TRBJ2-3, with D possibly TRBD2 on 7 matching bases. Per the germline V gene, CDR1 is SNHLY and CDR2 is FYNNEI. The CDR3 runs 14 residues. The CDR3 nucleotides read TGTGCGGGGGGGGCTAACCTTGACACAGATACGCAGTATTTT. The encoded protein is CAGGANLDTDTQYF.

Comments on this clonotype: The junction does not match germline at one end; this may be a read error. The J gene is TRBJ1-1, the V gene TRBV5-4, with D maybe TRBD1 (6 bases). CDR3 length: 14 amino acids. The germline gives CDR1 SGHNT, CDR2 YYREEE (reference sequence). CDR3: CASGSGQGTIEAFF. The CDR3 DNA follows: TGTGCCAGTGGATCCGGGCAGGGGACTATTGAAGCTTTTTTT. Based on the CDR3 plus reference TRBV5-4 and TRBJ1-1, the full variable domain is ETGVTQSPTHLIKTRGQQVTLRCSSQSGHNTVSWYQQALGQGPQFIFQYYREEENGRGNFPPRFSGLQFPNYSSELNVNALELDDSALYLCASGSGQGTIEAFFGQGTRLTVV.

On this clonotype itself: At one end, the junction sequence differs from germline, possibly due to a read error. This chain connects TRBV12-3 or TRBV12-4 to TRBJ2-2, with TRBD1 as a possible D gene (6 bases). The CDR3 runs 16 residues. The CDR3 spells CASSSGQGRAVGKLSF. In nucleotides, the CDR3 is TGTGCTAGCAGTTCAGGGCAGGGGAGAGCGGTCGGGAAGCTGTCTTTT.

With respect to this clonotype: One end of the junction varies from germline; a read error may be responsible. CDR3 sequence: CSVGNSAANTGEPFF. The CDR3 bases are TGCAGCGTTGGGAATAGCGCGGCGAACACCGGGGAGCCGTTTTTC. This chain connects TRBV29-1 to TRBJ2-2, with D possibly TRBD2 on 5 matching bases. The CDR3 covers 15 residues. Germline-derived CDR1 and CDR2 are SQVTM and ANQGSEA.